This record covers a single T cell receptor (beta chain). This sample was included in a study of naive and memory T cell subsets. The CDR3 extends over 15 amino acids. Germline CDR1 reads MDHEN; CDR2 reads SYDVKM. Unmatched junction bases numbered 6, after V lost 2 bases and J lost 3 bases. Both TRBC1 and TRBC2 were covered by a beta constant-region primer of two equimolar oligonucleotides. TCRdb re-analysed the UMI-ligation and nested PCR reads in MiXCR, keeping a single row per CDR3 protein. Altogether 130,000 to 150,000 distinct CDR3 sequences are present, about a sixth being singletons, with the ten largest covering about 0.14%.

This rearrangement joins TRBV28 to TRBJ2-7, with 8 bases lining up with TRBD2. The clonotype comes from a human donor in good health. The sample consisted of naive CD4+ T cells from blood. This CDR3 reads CASSLMSGGNYEQYF. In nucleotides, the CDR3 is TGTGCCAGCAGTTTAATGAGCGGGGGTAACTACGAGCAGTACTTC.